This TCR beta chain originates from a study of shared clonotypes between healthy human individuals. Each sample came from a Caucasian adult donor living in Nashville, Tennessee. Deep was the level at which the assay was run. The authors split each subset's genomic DNA evenly across several immunoSEQ plates. Profiling relied on immunoSEQ multiplex PCR, and the TCRdb table lists in-frame clones only, not all of them. The table records around 600,000 clones, 95% to 98% of them present only once. Specimen: naive CD4+ T cells sorted from blood. Subset: CD45RA+ positively selected. This clonotype was obtained from a woman aged 25-40 years in good health.

CDR3 residues: CASRSGVLNYEQYF. CDR3 nucleotides: TGTGCCAGCAGGTCAGGGGTACTCAATTACGAGCAGTACTTC. The chain links TRBV6-5 to TRBJ2-7, with TRBD1 as a possible D gene (6 bases). This CDR3 is built from 14 residues. The ends were cut back, 6 bases at V and 4 bases at J, with 16 bases in the middle. Germline CDR1 MNHEY, CDR2 SVGAGI.